This passage covers 20 T cell receptor beta chains from one sample sequenced in a study of vaccination effects on CD4 cells after COVID-19. Antigen-specific CD4+ T cells were expanded with viral peptide pools in the ViraFEST assay before sequencing. Isolation of CD4+ T cells took place after 10 to 11 days of culture. None of the vaccinated had previously contracted SARS-CoV-2, and their nucleocapsid antibodies tested negative. Data came from immunoSEQ multiplex PCR; TCRdb stores just in-frame clones and leaves some out. The table has fewer than 25,000 clones, about 74% seen once. These receptors have no known antigen. The sample here was CD4+ T cells from PBMCs cultured with HCoV-NL63 spike peptides, taken before COVID-19 vaccination. Receptors originate from a human donor who received a COVID-19 vaccine.

This chain connects TRBV27 to TRBJ2-6; D possibly uses TRBD1 or TRBD2 (5 bases each). Germline V gene lookup returns CDR1 MNHEY and CDR2 SMNVEV (reference sequence). This CDR3 has 17 residues. Trimming left V 8 bases short and J 1 base short, with 18 bases between. The CDR3 reads CASATGTGMSGANVLTF. CDR3 nucleotides: TGTGCCAGCGCCACCGGGACCGGGATGTCTGGGGCCAACGTCCTGACTTTC.

The chain employs TRBV5-1 and TRBJ2-3, with D tentatively TRBD1 or TRBD2 (6 bases each). The CDR3 runs 14 residues. V shed 4 bases and J shed 1 base, with 10 bases lying between them. Germline loops: CDR1 SGHRS, CDR2 YFSETQ. This chain's CDR3 is CASSGGLGTDTQYF. CDR3 coding DNA: TGCGCCAGCAGCGGGGGGCTCGGCACAGATACGCAGTATTTT.

This clone was recorded only once. The rearrangement joins TRBV24-1 to TRBJ2-1, with D possibly being TRBD2 (6 bases). The CDR3 totals 15 residues. Germline CDR1 and CDR2: KGHDR and SFDVKD. The ends were cut back, 7 bases at V and 0 bases at J, with 12 bases in the middle. The CDR3 nucleotides read TGTGCCACCAGCATAGCGGAAATCTCCTACAATGAGCAGTTCTTC. Translating gives CATSIAEISYNEQFF.

The gene calls are TRBV2 and TRBJ2-7; D may match TRBD1 or TRBD2 (5 bases each). Per the germline V gene, CDR1 is SNHLY and CDR2 is FYNNEI. The CDR3 has 13 residues. Trimming pared 8 bases from V and 2 bases from J, leaving 13 bases between. The CDR3 loop reads CASGIMGPYEQYF. The CDR3 bases are TGTGCCAGCGGTATTATGGGACCCTACGAGCAGTACTTC.

The V call is TRBV5-4, the J call TRBJ2-3, with D possibly being TRBD2 (6 bases). Per the germline V gene, CDR1 is SGHNT and CDR2 is YYREEE (reference sequence). Deletions cut 2 bases from V and 3 bases from J, with 19 bases between. This CDR3 has 17 amino acids. The CDR3 region is CASSFDPGLDRTDTQYF. For the CDR3, the DNA is TGTGCCAGCAGCTTCGATCCGGGACTCGATAGAACAGATACGCAGTATTTT. The full variable domain, in which reference TRBV5-4 and TRBJ2-3 provide the parts outside the CDR3, is ETGVTQSPTHLIKTRGQQVTLRCSSQSGHNTVSWYQQALGQGPQFIFQYYREEENGRGNFPPRFSGLQFPNYSSELNVNALELDDSALYLCASSFDPGLDRTDTQYFGPGTRLTVL.

This clone has only a few counts. J is TRBJ1-3 and V is TRBV2; 7 nucleotides match TRBD1. Germline V lookup: CDR1 SNHLY, CDR2 FYNNEI. This CDR3 spans 15 amino acids. The V segment lost 0 bases and the J segment 2 bases; nucleotides outside the gene matches: 1. CDR3 region: CASSEAGTAGNTIYF. The CDR3 DNA reads as TGTGCCAGCAGTGAAGCCGGGACAGCTGGAAACACCATATATTTT.

The chain combines TRBV4-2 with TRBJ2-3; D might be TRBD1 or TRBD2, each matching 5 bases. CDR1 and CDR2 from the germline V gene are LGHNA and YNFKEQ. The V gene lost 3 bases and the J gene lost 2 bases, with 15 bases spanning the gap. CDR3 length equals 16 residues. The CDR3 sequence is CASSHEARDLTDTQYF. The DNA of the CDR3 is TGTGCCAGCAGCCATGAAGCGAGGGACCTCACAGATACGCAGTATTTT.

This chain links TRBV27 with TRBJ2-1; 9 bases map to TRBD1. The trim removed 5 bases at V and 4 bases at J, leaving 12 bases unmatched. CDR1 is MNHEY and CDR2 is SMNVEV in the germline V gene (reference sequence). The CDR3 is made up of 17 amino acids. The CDR3 here is CASSLTGTGIKYNEQFF. CDR3 DNA: TGTGCCAGCAGTCTAACCGGGACAGGGATCAAGTACAATGAGCAGTTCTTC.

V usage is TRBV25-1 and J usage is TRBJ2-2, with D possibly matching TRBD2 (5 bases). In germline, CDR1 is MGHDK, CDR2 SYGVNS. The CDR3 runs to 16 residues. V gave up 2 bases and J gave up 5 bases, with 15 bases separating them. The CDR3 loop is CASSEAGLRKTGELFF. Written as DNA, the CDR3 is TGTGCCAGCAGTGAAGCGGGTCTCCGGAAGACCGGGGAGCTGTTTTTT.

J is TRBJ2-3 and V is TRBV3-1 (or the pseudogene TRBV3-2), with D possibly being TRBD2 (6 bases). The CDR3 totals 15 residues. Looked up from germline, CDR1 is LGHDT and CDR2 is YNNKEL (reference sequence). Trimming pared 4 bases from V and 0 bases from J, leaving 11 bases between. This CDR3 reads CASSPTGTSTDTQYF. CDR3 bases: TGTGCCAGCAGCCCAACTGGGACTAGCACAGATACGCAGTATTTT.

This clone was recorded a few times. V and J are TRBV11-2 and TRBJ1-3; D unclear. This CDR3 is 15 amino acids long. The V gene's germline CDR1 is SGHAT and CDR2 FQNNGV. The V and J ends lost 0 bases and 0 bases respectively, with 6 bases between them. The CDR3 bases are TGTGCCAGCAGCTTAGACGGGAACTCTGGAAACACCATATATTTT. Its translation is CASSLDGNSGNTIYF.

This clone came up a few times. The chain is built from TRBV4-1 and TRBJ2-7, with D possibly being TRBD1 (6 bases). The germline CDR1 and CDR2 sequences are MGHRA and YSYEKL. The CDR3 is made up of 17 amino acids. Trimming pared 2 bases from V and 6 bases from J, leaving 23 bases between. CDR3: CASSQSIFKGQDLEQYF. CDR3 in DNA: TGCGCCAGCAGCCAATCCATCTTCAAGGGACAAGATCTCGAGCAGTACTTC.

This clone has a handful of counts. J is TRBJ1-1 and V is TRBV6-5; TRBD1 might be the D (5 bases). The CDR3 is 16 amino acids. CDR1 and CDR2 from the germline V gene are MNHEY and SVGAGI. V was pared by 2 bases and J by 5 bases, with 18 bases between. CDR3 coding DNA: TGTGCCAGCAGTTACCCCAGACCCACGGGACTTACTGAAGCTTTCTTT. It translates to CASSYPRPTGLTEAFF.

The V call is TRBV5-1, the J call TRBJ2-7; 9 bases line up with TRBD2. The CDR3 has 16 residues. Looked up from germline, CDR1 is SGHRS and CDR2 is YFSETQ. V lost 0 bases and J lost 1; bases outside the gene matches: 5. Here the CDR3 DNA reads TGCGCCAGCAGCTTGGAGAGCGGGGGGACATCCTACGAGCAGTACTTC. Its translation: CASSLESGGTSYEQYF.

This clone has only a few counts. The gene calls are TRBV11-2 and TRBJ2-3; 7 nucleotides agree with TRBD2. V lost 3 bases, J lost 6 bases, and 15 bases stayed unmatched. CDR3 size: 17 residues. Germline CDR1 and CDR2: SGHAT and FQNNGV. The CDR3 DNA reads as TGTGCCAGCAGCTTTTTAGCTGCGGCGGGGGTATACGATACGCAGTATTTT. Protein: CASSFLAAAGVYDTQYF.

This chain joins TRBV2 and TRBJ1-1; 7 nucleotides line up with TRBD1. Germline V lookup: CDR1 SNHLY, CDR2 FYNNEI. The length of the CDR3 is 14 residues. Trimming took 5 bases from V and 2 from J; bases not matched to a gene: 5. CDR3 nucleotide sequence: TGTGCCAGCAGTACCCAGGGGGGTAACACTGAAGCTTTCTTT. Its translation is CASSTQGGNTEAFF.

The chain combines TRBV5-1 with TRBJ1-1; D unclear. Trimming took off 0 bases at V and 4 bases at J, with 10 bases between the two ends. Germline V CDR1 and CDR2: SGHRS, YFSETQ. The CDR3 extends over 14 amino acids. The DNA for the CDR3 is TGCGCCAGCAGCTTGGGGCAGGTTCCCACTGAAGCTTTCTTT. This translates into CASSLGQVPTEAFF.

V gene TRBV27 combines with J gene TRBJ2-1; tentatively, D is TRBD1 (5 bases). Trimming cost V 6 bases and J 10 bases, with 25 bases left between them. This CDR3 spans 16 amino acids. Germline loops: CDR1 MNHEY, CDR2 SMNVEV (reference sequence). The CDR3 DNA follows: TGTGCCAGCAGGAAACACCAGGGTATCGGGCAAAAAGAGCAGTTCTTC. Translating it yields CASRKHQGIGQKEQFF.

This clone has more than one count but fewer than ten. V gene TRBV5-4 combines with J gene TRBJ2-3; 9 nucleotides line up with TRBD2. The V gene's germline CDR1 is SGHNT and CDR2 YYREEE (reference sequence). The CDR3 is 14 amino acids. V gave up 2 bases and J gave up 6 bases; unmatched junction bases: 4. CDR3 DNA sequence: TGTGCCAGCAGCTTTCGCGGGGGGGTCGATACGCAGTATTTT. This translates into CASSFRGGVDTQYF.

The chain joins TRBV2 to TRBJ1-3, with TRBD1 matching over 7 bases. CDR3 length: 15 residues. CDR1 and CDR2 (germline): SNHLY, FYNNEI. The trim removed 4 bases at V and 2 bases at J, leaving 5 bases unmatched. CDR3 sequence reads: CASSVSGQAGNTIYF. CDR3 coding DNA: TGTGCCAGCAGTGTAAGTGGACAGGCTGGAAACACCATATATTTT.